This T cell receptor beta chain was sequenced in a study of beta chain features in type 1 diabetes. The study reverse transcribed the entire isolated RNA, so it sequenced expressed TCRB transcripts. Repertoires were generated with immunoSEQ multiplex PCR, while TCRdb's copy carries only in-frame clones and drops some. The table has more than 110,000 clones, 6.9% seen once. Sequencing used central memory CD4+ T cells from blood. The sequence came from a woman aged 25-40 years in good health.

The CDR3 DNA follows: TGTGCCAGCAGTTCTTCCGGGACACTCCACGGGGCCAACGTCCTGACTTTC. Translation: CASSSSGTLHGANVLTF. The chain combines TRBV9 with TRBJ2-6; D perhaps matches TRBD1 (6 bases). V was shortened by 5 bases and J by 4 bases, with 19 bases between the two germline ends. The germline V gene has CDR1 SGDLS and CDR2 YYNGEE. CDR3 size: 17 residues.